The T cell receptor beta chain described here comes from a study of CD8 T cells in Susac syndrome. The study's findings and limits: Acknowledgment was made by the study that its TCR sequencing and HLA analysis involved a relatively small number of individuals.

Trimming at V came to 3 bases and at J to 3 bases, leaving 8 bases not matched to a gene. This CDR3 is built from 15 residues. Germline-derived CDR1 and CDR2 are GTSNPN and SVGIG (reference sequence). With respect to this clonotype: Its antigen remains unknown.

CD8+ and CD4+ T cells circulating in blood were sequenced for TCR beta. Controls matched for sex and age were healthy donors. TEMRA cells were FACS-enriched, and CD8+ and CD4+ T cells were isolated negatively. Random hexamers served to reverse transcribe roughly 0.5 to 1 ug RNA. TCRdb recomputed calls from the immunoSEQ multiplex PCR reads with MiXCR, one row per CDR3 protein. The data contain roughly 80,000 distinct CDR3 sequences, 85% to 95% of them singletons. The chain joins TRBV30 to TRBJ2-1; 7 nucleotides match TRBD1. The sample comprised CD8+ T cells from PBMCs. This TCR was sampled from a human donor in good health. CDR3 loop: CAWRRLGTDYNEQFF. CDR3 nucleotide sequence: TGTGCCTGGAGAAGGCTCGGGACAGACTACAATGAGCAGTTCTTC.